The clone carrying this TCR beta chain appeared a single time. Its antigen is unidentified. Sample time point: after dendritic cell vaccination, including at tumor progression/relapse. Fresh-frozen tumor tissue and more than two years of survival data were available for all. None of the glioblastoma patients had an isocitrate dehydrogenase mutation. CDR1 and CDR2 (germline): SGHVS, FQNEAQ. The V gene end was trimmed by 3 bases and the J gene end by 4 bases; junction bases not matched to a gene: 6. The CDR3 consists of 15 residues. This sample was included in a study of glioma-infiltrating T cells after dendritic cell vaccination. Profiled with immunoSEQ multiplex PCR; TCRdb holds only in-frame clones, not every one. Seen here are 85,000 to 100,000 clones, around 80% observed once, and the top ten hold about 5%. Study-level findings and limits: Few patients contributed both blood and tumor specimens.

This TCR was recovered from a human donor with glioblastoma. The material sequenced was blood, taken after dendritic cell vaccination. This rearrangement joins TRBV7-8 to TRBJ1-5, with 7 bases matching TRBD1. The CDR3 reads CASSFDRDRNQPQHF. The CDR3 DNA is TGTGCCAGCAGCTTCGACAGGGACCGTAATCAGCCCCAGCATTTT.